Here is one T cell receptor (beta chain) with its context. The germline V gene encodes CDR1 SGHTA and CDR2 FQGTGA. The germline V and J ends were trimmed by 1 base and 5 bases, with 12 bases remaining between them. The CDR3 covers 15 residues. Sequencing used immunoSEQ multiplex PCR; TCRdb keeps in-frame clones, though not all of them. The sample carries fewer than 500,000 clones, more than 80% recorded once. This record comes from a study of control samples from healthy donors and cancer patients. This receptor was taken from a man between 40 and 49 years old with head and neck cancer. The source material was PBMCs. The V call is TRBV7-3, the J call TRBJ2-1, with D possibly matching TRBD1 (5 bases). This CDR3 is CASSLIGAWDNEQFF. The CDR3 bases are TGTGCCAGCAGCTTAATTGGGGCCTGGGACAATGAGCAGTTCTTC.